A selection of T cell receptor beta chains follows, all from one sample in a study of OX40 agonist ivuxolimab in advanced cancers. Libraries were prepared by immunoSEQ multiplex PCR; TCRdb keeps only in-frame clonotypes and omits some of them. The repertoire holds about 53,000 clones, with approximately 90% as singletons. The sample in question was CD4+ or CD8+ T cells sorted from blood, obtained in a trial of the OX40 agonist ivuxolimab. The receptors come from an adult with an advanced solid tumor such as melanoma, head and neck, liver or kidney cancer. Both conserved end residues are part of each CDR3. Fields, in order: J gene, V gene, D gene, CDR3 DNA, CDR3 protein. A D gene is named only where the DNA matches it firmly.

j_call: TRBJ2-7
v_call: TRBV29-1
d_call: TRBD2
cdr3_nt: TGCAGCGTTGTTGGTCTAGCGGGAGCCTTTTCCTACGAGCAGTACTTC
cdr3_aa: CSVVGLAGAFSYEQYF

j_call: TRBJ2-2
v_call: TRBV11-3
d_call: TRBD1
cdr3_nt: TGTGCCAGCAGCCACAGGGGGACGGGGACCGGGGAGCTGTTTTTT
cdr3_aa: CASSHRGTGTGELFF

j_call: TRBJ2-7
v_call: TRBV11-2
d_call: .
cdr3_nt: TGTGCCAGCAGCTTAGATCTTGGGGTCGGCGAGCAGTACTTC
cdr3_aa: CASSLDLGVGEQYF

j_call: TRBJ2-5
v_call: TRBV7-9
d_call: TRBD2
cdr3_nt: TGTGCCAGCAGCTTAGAGGCGGGAGAAGCTTGGACCCAGTACTTC
cdr3_aa: CASSLEAGEAWTQYF

j_call: TRBJ1-2
v_call: TRBV5-1
d_call: .
cdr3_nt: TGCGCCAGCAGCTTGAAGTCGCGACGTGACAGAGGAGGCCTCTCTAGACACTATGGCTACACCTTC
cdr3_aa: CASSLKSRRDRGGLSRHYGYTF

j_call: TRBJ2-3
v_call: TRBV19
d_call: .
cdr3_nt: TGTGCCAGTAGTAAGGAGGCAGCGGACACAGATACGCAGTATTTT
cdr3_aa: CASSKEAADTDTQYF

j_call: TRBJ2-1
v_call: TRBV18
d_call: TRBD2
cdr3_nt: TGTGCCAGCTCACTCGGGACTAGCGGGAGTGGCTGGGGCAATGAGCAGTTCTTC
cdr3_aa: CASSLGTSGSGWGNEQFF

j_call: TRBJ1-1
v_call: TRBV5-4
d_call: .
cdr3_nt: TGTGCCAGCAGTTTGGACAGCACTGAAGCTTTCTTT
cdr3_aa: CASSLDSTEAFF

j_call: TRBJ2-5
v_call: TRBV28
d_call: .
cdr3_nt: TGTGCCACCCAGAAGAGTACCCAGTACTTC
cdr3_aa: CATQKSTQYF

j_call: TRBJ1-2
v_call: TRBV6-1
d_call: .
cdr3_nt: TGTGCCAGCAGTGGGGGACGGATCCCCTCCTATGGCTACACCTTC
cdr3_aa: CASSGGRIPSYGYTF

j_call: TRBJ2-3
v_call: TRBV5-1
d_call: TRBD2
cdr3_nt: TGCGCCAGCAGCTCCGGGACTAGCGGGAGGGATAGCACAGATACGCAGTATTTT
cdr3_aa: CASSSGTSGRDSTDTQYF

j_call: TRBJ1-2
v_call: TRBV20-1
d_call: .
cdr3_nt: TGCAGTGCGGCCAGGGGAGATGGCTACACCTTC
cdr3_aa: CSAARGDGYTF

j_call: TRBJ2-5
v_call: TRBV7-3
d_call: TRBD2
cdr3_nt: TGTGCCAGCAGCCCCCAAGGTCGGCTAGCGGGGCAAGAGACCCAGTACTTC
cdr3_aa: CASSPQGRLAGQETQYF

j_call: TRBJ2-7
v_call: TRBV27
d_call: TRBD2
cdr3_nt: TGTGCCAGCAGCTTCGGGACTAGCGGTCCGTACGAGCAGTACTTC
cdr3_aa: CASSFGTSGPYEQYF

j_call: TRBJ2-1
v_call: TRBV19
d_call: TRBD2
cdr3_nt: TGTGCCAGTAGTATCGGGGACGGGGGGGCCTTTGACGATGAGCAGTTCTTC
cdr3_aa: CASSIGDGGAFDDEQFF

j_call: TRBJ2-4
v_call: TRBV6-1
d_call: .
cdr3_nt: TGTGCCAGCAGTGTAGAAAACATTCAGTACTTC
cdr3_aa: CASSVENIQYF